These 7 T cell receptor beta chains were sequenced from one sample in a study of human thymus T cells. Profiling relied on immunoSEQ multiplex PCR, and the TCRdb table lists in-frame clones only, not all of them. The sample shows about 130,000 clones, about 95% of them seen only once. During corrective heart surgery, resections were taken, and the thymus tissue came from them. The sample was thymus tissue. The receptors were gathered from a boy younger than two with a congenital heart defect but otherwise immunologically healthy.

The CDR3 DNA is TGTGCCAGCAGTTTCTCCCACAGGGAGGTCACTGAAGCTTTCTTT. This gives the protein CASSFSHREVTEAFF. This chain uses TRBV27 with TRBJ1-1, with D possibly being TRBD1 (6 bases). The CDR3 has 15 amino acids. Germline CDR1 MNHEY, CDR2 SMNVEV (reference sequence). V gave up 3 bases and J gave up 4 bases, with 15 bases separating them.

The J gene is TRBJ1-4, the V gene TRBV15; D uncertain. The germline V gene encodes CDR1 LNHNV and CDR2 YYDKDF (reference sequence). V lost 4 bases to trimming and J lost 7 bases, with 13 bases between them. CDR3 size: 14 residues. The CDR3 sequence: CATSTKGSREKLFF. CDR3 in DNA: TGTGCCACCAGCACGAAGGGTTCTCGTGAAAAACTGTTTTTT.

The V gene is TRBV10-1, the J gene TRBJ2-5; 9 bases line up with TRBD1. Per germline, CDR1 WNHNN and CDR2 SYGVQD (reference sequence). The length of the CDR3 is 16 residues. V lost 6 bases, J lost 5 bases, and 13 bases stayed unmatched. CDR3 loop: CASRKEKGTGRETQYF. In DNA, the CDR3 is TGCGCCAGCAGAAAAGAAAAAGGGACAGGGCGTGAGACCCAGTACTTC.

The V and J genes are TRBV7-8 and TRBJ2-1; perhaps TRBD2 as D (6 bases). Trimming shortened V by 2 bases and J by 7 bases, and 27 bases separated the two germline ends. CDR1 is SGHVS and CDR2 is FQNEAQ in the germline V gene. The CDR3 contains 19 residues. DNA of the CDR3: TGTGCCAGCAGCTTATGCAGTGGGGCGAGGGCGGGGTGTCCTAATGAGCAGTTCTTC. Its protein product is CASSLCSGARAGCPNEQFF.

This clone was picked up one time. CDR3 DNA sequence: TGTGCCAGTCCCCACGGAGGCAGGGCTTCAACTGGAAACACCATATATTTT. Translation gives CASPHGGRASTGNTIYF. The gene calls are TRBV19 and TRBJ1-3, with D perhaps matching TRBD1 (5 bases). The V and J ends lost 8 bases and 2 bases respectively, with 22 bases between them. This CDR3 has 17 residues. The germline CDR1 and CDR2 sequences are LNHDA and SQIVND (reference sequence). Using reference TRBV19 and TRBJ1-3 for the parts outside the CDR3, the full variable domain is DGGITQSPKYLFRKEGQNVTLSCEQNLNHDAMYWYRQDPGQGLRLIYYSQIVNDFQKGDIAEGYSVSREKKESFPLTVTSAQKNPTAFYLCASPHGGRASTGNTIYFGEGSWLTVV.

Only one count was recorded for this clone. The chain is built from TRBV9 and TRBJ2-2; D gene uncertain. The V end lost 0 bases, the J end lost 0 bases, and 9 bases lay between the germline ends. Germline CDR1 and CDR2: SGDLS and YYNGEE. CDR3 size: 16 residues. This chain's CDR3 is CASSVGEPTNTGELFF. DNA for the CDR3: TGTGCCAGCAGCGTAGGGGAACCAACGAACACCGGGGAGCTGTTTTTT.

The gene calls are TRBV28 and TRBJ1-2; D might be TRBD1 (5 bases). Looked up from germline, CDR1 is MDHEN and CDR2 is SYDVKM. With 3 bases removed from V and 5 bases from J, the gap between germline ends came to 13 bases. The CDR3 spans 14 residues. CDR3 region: CASSFRVGYYGYTF. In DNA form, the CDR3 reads TGTGCCAGCAGTTTCAGGGTGGGTTATTATGGCTACACCTTC.